The rows below give T cell receptor beta chains drawn from one sample of a study of shared clonotypes between healthy human individuals. This table comes from immunoSEQ multiplex PCR, and its TCRdb copy is limited to in-frame clones, with some not included. The table includes 2 million to 2.5 million clones, about 94% detected once. Sequenced: naive CD4+ T cells sorted from blood. Receptor source: a man aged 18 to 30 in good health. The conserved cysteine and the conserved F or W are not part of the CDR3 here.

v_call cdr3_aa
TRBV9 ASSDQRFTDTQY
TRBV18 ASSPGSGANVLT
TRBV7-2 ASSSRPSLGNTIY
TRBV5-1 ASSLGSSGGNEQF
TRBV4-1 ASSQEEREKTKNIQY
TRBV5-6 ASSFGRAGPLH
TRBV6-5 ASRRGTSGTDTQY
TRBV6-5 ASGRRAGNTDTQY
TRBV25-1 ASSEGWTEAF
TRBV6-1 ASSEQGGSNSPLH